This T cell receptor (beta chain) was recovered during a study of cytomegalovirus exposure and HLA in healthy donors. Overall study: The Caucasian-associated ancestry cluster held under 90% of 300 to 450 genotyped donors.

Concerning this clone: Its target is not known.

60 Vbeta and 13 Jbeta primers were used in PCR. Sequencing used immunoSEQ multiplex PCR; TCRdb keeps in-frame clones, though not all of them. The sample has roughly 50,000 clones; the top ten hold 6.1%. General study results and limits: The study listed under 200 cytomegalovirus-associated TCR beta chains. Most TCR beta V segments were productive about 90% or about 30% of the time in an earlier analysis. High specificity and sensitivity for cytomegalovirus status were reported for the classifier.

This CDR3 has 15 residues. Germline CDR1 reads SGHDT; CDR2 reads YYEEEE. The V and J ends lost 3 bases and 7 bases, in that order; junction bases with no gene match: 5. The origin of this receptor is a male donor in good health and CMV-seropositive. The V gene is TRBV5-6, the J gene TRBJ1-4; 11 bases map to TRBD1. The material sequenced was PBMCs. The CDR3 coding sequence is TGTGCCAGCAGCTACGGGACAGGGGGTGGTGAAAAACTGTTTTTT. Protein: CASSYGTGGGEKLFF. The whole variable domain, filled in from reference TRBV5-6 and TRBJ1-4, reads DAGVTQSPTHLIKTRGQQVTLRCSPKSGHDTVSWYQQALGQGPQFIFQYYEEEERQRGNFPDRFSGHQFPNYSSELNVNALLLGDSALYLCASSYGTGGGEKLFFGSGTQLSVL.